This TCR beta chain was identified in a study of response to subunit inactivated influenza vaccine listed by TCRdb under 2018. As for the study more broadly: The study used deep quantitative T cell receptor repertoire profiling to track responses to a trivalent subunit inactivated influenza vaccine. The research as a whole found: The authors proposed that each seasonal influenza vaccination may bring in only a limited number of new T cells.

V drops 7 bases and J drops 10 bases, leaving 11 bases in between. The CDR3 starts with the cysteine, ends with the phenylalanine, and has 11 residues. Of the read, only the CDR3 DNA is kept; its 33 bases are in frame from base 1. From the germline V gene, CDR1 is SGHAT and CDR2 is FQNNGV. A note on this clonotype: No antigen is known for it. No base-level quality is on record; no much larger clone is a single base apart.

Receptor libraries were prepared by RT-PCR. Sequencing was performed on an Illumina HiSeq 2500. TCRdb cleaned the public reads at Q25 with fastp, built clones with MiXCR and kept in-frame beta chains. Identical CDR3 protein sequences are pooled into one entry, listed with their most common genes and DNA. The sample has approximately 530,000 distinct CDR3 sequences on record, approximately 7.6% of them singletons. Around 13% of the sample belongs to the ten largest clones. The rearrangement combines TRBV11-2 with TRBJ2-1, with the D gene too uncertain to name. This receptor was obtained from a man between 45 and 75 years old who received an inactivated influenza vaccine. Donor details come from another sample of the same person, matched by shared clones. This material consisted of PBMCs from blood, taken about 24 months after vaccination. The CDR3 protein: CASTGGWEQFF. The DNA sequence is given as TGTGCCAGCACGGGTGGTTGGGAGCAGTTCTTC.